The 7 T cell receptor beta chains below come from one sample, sequenced in a study of T cells expressing NK-cell markers. TCRdb processed the 5' RACE reads again and assigns one entry to each CDR3 protein, with no DNA. Its listing shows 550,000 to 600,000 distinct CDR3 sequences. Material for sequencing was blood T cells: a sorted CD56 or NKG2C T cell subset, CD4+ or CD8+ T cells, or bulk PBMC T cells (not recorded which). These receptors came from a young man in good health.

The rearrangement joins TRBV6-5 to TRBJ1-1. The germline CDR1 and CDR2 sequences are MNHEY and SVGAGI. This CDR3 is built from 17 residues. CDR3 protein: CASSYSLAMKEGTEAFF.

The chain carries TRBV5-1 and TRBJ2-5; TCRdb lists TRBD2, though no DNA is available to test this call. This CDR3 has 16 residues. Germline CDR1 reads SGHRS; CDR2 reads YFSETQ. CDR3 amino acids: CASSLGPSGDQETQYF.

This sequence joins TRBV4-3 and TRBJ2-2; TCRdb indicates TRBD2, and absent DNA this call remains unverified. There are 16 residues in the CDR3. The germline V gene has CDR1 LGHNA and CDR2 YSLEER. CDR3 region: CASSQEPGGPTGELFF.

The rearrangement uses TRBV2 and TRBJ1-6; TCRdb's D call of TRBD1 is untestable without DNA. CDR1 is SNHLY, CDR2 FYNNEI, per germline. There are 13 residues in the CDR3. The CDR3 reads CASSEQGRSPLHF.

The rearrangement links TRBV11-2 to TRBJ1-3; TCRdb names TRBD1, which stays unverified in the absence of DNA. The CDR3 runs to 17 residues. Germline CDR1 SGHAT, CDR2 FQNNGV. CDR3: CASSTGQVLVTGNTIYF.

This sequence joins TRBV11-2 and TRBJ2-4; TCRdb names TRBD2, which stays unverified in the absence of DNA. The CDR3 is 13 amino acids. Germline V CDR1 and CDR2: SGHAT, FQNNGV. Here the CDR3 reads CASSLRREGIQYF.

The V gene is TRBV29-1, the J gene TRBJ1-2. The CDR3 spans 13 residues. CDR1 is SQVTM and CDR2 is ANQGSEA in the germline V gene. The CDR3 sequence: CSVDRQGNYGYTF.